The 32 T cell receptor beta chains listed next were all sequenced from one sample in a study of T cells in Graves' hyperthyroidism and ophthalmopathy. From RNA transcripts, TCR beta CDR3 regions were amplified. Carried out on the TCR CDR3, a first-round RT-PCR used the HTBI primer set. A single record per CDR3 protein comes from TCRdb applying MiXCR to the multiplex PCR reads. The sample includes approximately 690,000 distinct CDR3 sequences, about 14% of them seen just once. The sequencing sample was made of blood. The origin of the receptors is a woman aged 50 to 60 with Graves' ophthalmopathy.

This clonotype came up a few times. The J gene is TRBJ1-2, the V gene TRBV7-3, with 8 bases aligning to TRBD1. J was trimmed by 4 bases and V by 4 bases; bases with no gene match: 2. The CDR3 spans 13 residues. CDR1 and CDR2 from the germline V gene are SGHTA and FQGTGA. The chain's CDR3 is CASSYTGGYGYTF. In DNA, the CDR3 is TGTGCCAGCAGCTATACAGGGGGCTATGGCTACACCTTC.

The rearrangement joins TRBV4-1 to TRBJ2-1; 7 bases fit TRBD2. The CDR3 extends over 14 amino acids. With V trimmed by 2 bases and J by 10 bases, 8 bases remained unmatched. Germline lookup yields CDR1 MGHRA and CDR2 YSYEKL. CDR3 in amino acids: CASSQSSLAREQFF. In nucleotides, the CDR3 is TGCGCCAGCAGCCAAAGCTCACTAGCGCGAGAGCAGTTCTTC.

This clonotype has ten or more counts. The V gene is TRBV11-3, the J gene TRBJ2-7; 10 bases align to TRBD2. V lost 5 bases and J lost 4; bases outside the gene matches: 5. The length of the CDR3 is 14 residues. The V gene's germline CDR1 is SGHNT and CDR2 YENEEA. The CDR3 loop reads CASSGLAGAYEQYF. The CDR3 nucleotides read TGTGCCAGCAGCGGTCTAGCGGGAGCGTACGAGCAGTACTTC.

This clonotype was seen many times. The rearrangement uses TRBV18 and TRBJ2-1; tentative D call: TRBD2 (5 bases). The CDR3 loop spans 18 amino acids. Looked up from germline, CDR1 is KGHSH and CDR2 is LQKENI. V was cut by 2 bases and J by 2 bases, with 19 bases left in between. CDR3 residues: CASSPLREIAVTYNEQFF. Written as DNA, the CDR3 is TGTGCCAGCTCACCATTGAGGGAGATTGCCGTAACCTACAATGAGCAGTTCTTC.

The V gene is TRBV27, the J gene TRBJ2-1, with 8 nucleotides matching TRBD2. There are 17 residues in the CDR3. Germline V gene sequence: CDR1 MNHEY, CDR2 SMNVEV (reference sequence). The trim removed 5 bases at V and 0 bases at J, leaving 9 bases unmatched. In DNA, the CDR3 is TGTGCCAGCAGTCCCCTCGGGGGGGGACCCTCCTACAATGAGCAGTTCTTC. It is translated as CASSPLGGGPSYNEQFF.

This clonotype was seen at least ten times. The genes are TRBV20-1 and TRBJ2-7; D gene unclear. Trimming removed 2 bases at V and 6 bases at J, with 8 bases between. The CDR3 has 11 residues. Germline V CDR1 and CDR2: DFQATT, SNEGSKA (reference sequence). CDR3 bases: TGCAGTGCTAGACTAGTTTCCGAGCAGTACTTC. Translating it yields CSARLVSEQYF.

The gene calls are TRBV11-2 and TRBJ1-2; D is perhaps TRBD1 (6 bases). Looked up from germline, CDR1 is SGHAT and CDR2 is FQNNGV. Trimming pared 5 bases from V and 5 bases from J, leaving 18 bases between. The length of the CDR3 is 15 residues. This CDR3 is CASSGSTGKGYGYTF. In nucleotides, the CDR3 is TGTGCCAGCAGCGGAAGTACAGGGAAGGGGTATGGCTACACCTTC.

This clonotype was counted many times. Here the CDR3 DNA reads TGTGCCAGCTCACCAACGACGTACAATGAGCAGTTCTTC. It yields the protein CASSPTTYNEQFF. The chain carries TRBV18 and TRBJ2-1, with unresolved D. CDR1 is KGHSH and CDR2 is LQKENI in the germline V gene. V lost 2 bases and J 4 bases, leaving 6 bases between the germline ends. This CDR3 is 13 amino acids long.

This clonotype has a count of ten or more. J is TRBJ2-5 and V is TRBV30; D is uncertain. This CDR3 comprises 14 residues. Looked up from germline, CDR1 is GTSNPN and CDR2 is SVGIG (reference sequence). Deletions cut 0 bases from V and 0 bases from J, with 8 bases between. CDR3 in amino acids: CAWSVIEYQETQYF. In DNA, the CDR3 is TGTGCCTGGAGTGTAATCGAGTACCAAGAGACCCAGTACTTC.

This clonotype was recorded a few times. V usage is TRBV6-2 or TRBV6-3 and J usage is TRBJ1-5, with 9 positions matching TRBD1. The CDR3 has 18 amino acids. V shed 2 bases, J shed 2 bases, and the junction held 10 bases outside the gene matches. Germline CDR1 is MNHEY and CDR2 is SVGEGT. The CDR3 is CASSYTGTGRKGNQPQHF. The CDR3 region has the DNA TGTGCCAGCAGTTACACCGGGACAGGGAGGAAGGGCAATCAGCCCCAGCATTTT.

This clonotype was seen ten or more times. The J gene is TRBJ2-3, the V gene TRBV28; the match to TRBD2 covers 8 bases. Germline V gene lookup returns CDR1 MDHEN and CDR2 SYDVKM. The junction had 12 bases not matched to a gene; V was cut back by 6 bases and J by 4 bases. There are 16 residues in the CDR3. The CDR3 DNA reads as TGTGCCAGCAGCCCACTCCAAGCGGGAGTGCCAGATACGCAGTATTTT. Its protein is CASSPLQAGVPDTQYF. Looking up the rest from reference TRBV28 and TRBJ2-3 gives the full variable domain: DVKVTQSSRYLVKRTGEKVFLECVQDMDHENMFWYRQDPGLGLRLIYFSYDVKMKEKGDIPEGYSVSREKKERFSLILESASTNQTSMYLCASSPLQAGVPDTQYFGPGTRLTVL.

A remark on this clonotype: This could be a read error, since a much larger clone is one nucleotide away. CDR3 DNA: TGTGCCAGCAACACACCGGGAGTTGGGCTAGATACGCAGTATTTT. This translates into CASNTPGVGLDTQYF. The V and J genes are TRBV7-6 and TRBJ2-3; D is possibly TRBD2 (6 bases). Trimming cost V 7 bases and J 5 bases, with 19 bases left between them. From germline, CDR1 is SGHVS and CDR2 FNYEAQ. The CDR3 loop spans 15 amino acids. The full variable domain, rest sourced from reference TRBV7-6 and TRBJ2-3, is GAGVSQSPRYKVTKRGQDVALRCDPISGHVSLYWYRQALGQGPEFLTYFNYEAQQDKSGLPNDRFSAERPEGSISTLTIQRTEQRDSAMYRCASNTPGVGLDTQYFGPGTRLTVL.

This clonotype was seen many times. The chain is built from TRBV3-1 and TRBJ2-3; the D is unclear. Trimming removed 1 base from V and 7 bases from J, with 15 bases in between. The CDR3 has 15 residues. Germline CDR1 and CDR2: LGHDT and YNNKEL (reference sequence). The DNA of the CDR3 is TGTGCCAGCAGCCAAGGATCCTCGGCTGCTCATACGCAGTATTTT. Translating gives CASSQGSSAAHTQYF.

The sample holds a few counts of this clonotype. The CDR3 region is CASSWGTGSSGNTIYF. The CDR3 DNA reads as TGTGCCAGCAGCTGGGGAACAGGGAGCTCTGGAAACACCATATATTTT. The genes are TRBV7-6 and TRBJ1-3; D is perhaps TRBD1 (6 bases). Germline V gene data show CDR1 as SGHVS and CDR2 as FNYEAQ. The CDR3 has 16 residues. Trimming removed 4 bases from V and 0 bases from J, with 13 bases in between.

This clonotype was seen at least ten times. V is TRBV7-9 and J is TRBJ2-1, with D uncertain. The V end lost 3 bases, the J end lost 8 bases, and 5 bases lay between the germline ends. The CDR3 runs 11 residues. Looked up from germline, CDR1 is SEHNR and CDR2 is FQNEAQ (reference sequence). This CDR3 reads CASSFKYEQFF. In nucleotides, the CDR3 is TGTGCCAGCAGCTTCAAGTATGAGCAGTTCTTC. The full variable domain, with the rest looked up from reference TRBV7-9 and TRBJ2-1, is DTGVSQNPRHKITKRGQNVTFRCDPISEHNRLYWYRQTLGQGPEFLTYFQNEAQLEKSRLLSDRFSAERPKGSFSTLEIQRTEQGDSAMYLCASSFKYEQFFGPGTRLTVL.

This clonotype was seen a handful of times. The chain joins TRBV20-1 to TRBJ2-2; TRBD2 agrees at 11 bases. This CDR3 region has 15 residues. Germline-derived CDR1 and CDR2 are DFQATT and SNEGSKA (reference sequence). The J segment lost 3 bases and the V segment lost 5 bases, leaving 5 bases of the junction unmatched. CDR3 region: CSALAGGPDTGELFF. Written as DNA, the CDR3 is TGCAGTGCTTTAGCGGGAGGGCCCGACACCGGGGAGCTGTTTTTT.

The chain uses TRBV20-1 and TRBJ1-5; 7 nucleotides line up with TRBD1. Losses at the gene ends were 6 bases for V and 4 bases for J; bases not matched to a gene: 6. The CDR3 is 13 residues long. The V gene's germline CDR1 is DFQATT and CDR2 SNEGSKA (reference sequence). CDR3 amino acids: CSARTGQNQPQHF. The CDR3 DNA follows: TGCAGTGCCCGGACAGGCCAAAATCAGCCCCAGCATTTT.

This clonotype was picked up many times. The J gene is TRBJ2-5, the V gene TRBV20-1, with no clear D. Trimming took 0 bases from V and 2 from J, leaving 10 bases between them. The germline CDR1 and CDR2 sequences are DFQATT and SNEGSKA (reference sequence). The CDR3 covers 14 residues. The CDR3 DNA follows: TGCAGTGCTAGAGATCGGGTAGTACAAGAGACCCAGTACTTC. Translated, it gives CSARDRVVQETQYF.

This clonotype was detected ten times or more. The chain recombines TRBV9 with TRBJ2-3; 9 nucleotides line up with TRBD1. V shed 0 bases, J shed 4 bases, and the junction held 0 bases outside the gene matches. The V gene's germline CDR1 is SGDLS and CDR2 YYNGEE. The CDR3 is 14 amino acids. The CDR3 region has the DNA TGTGCCAGCAGCGTAGGGACAGGGGCAGATACGCAGTATTTT. Translation gives CASSVGTGADTQYF.

The chain couples TRBV7-2 to TRBJ1-4; 9 bases are shared with TRBD1. Trimming took 2 bases from V and 0 from J; bases not matched to a gene: 16. Germline CDR1 and CDR2: SGHTA and FQGNSA. The CDR3 has 21 amino acids. CDR3 nucleotide sequence: TGTGCCAGCAGCTTAAGGGGAGGGCCGGGACAGGGAGCAGCAACTAATGAAAAACTGTTTTTT. Its translation: CASSLRGGPGQGAATNEKLFF.

This clonotype was counted a few times. The CDR3 DNA is TGCAGTGCTCTCCTGACAGTAAGCTCCTACGAGCAGTACTTC. Its translation is CSALLTVSSYEQYF. The chain uses TRBV20-1 and TRBJ2-7; tentatively, D is TRBD1 (5 bases). CDR3 length: 14 amino acids. Trimming stripped 5 bases from V and 0 bases from J, with 14 bases between. The germline gives CDR1 DFQATT, CDR2 SNEGSKA (reference sequence).

This clonotype was counted at least ten times. This chain connects TRBV19 to TRBJ1-1, with no clear D. Germline-derived CDR1 and CDR2 are LNHDA and SQIVND (reference sequence). Trimming stripped 5 bases from V and 1 base from J, with 8 bases between. This CDR3 is built from 13 residues. The DNA for the CDR3 is TGTGCCAGTAGTCAACAGAAGAACACTGAAGCTTTCTTT. This gives the protein CASSQQKNTEAFF.

This clonotype was recorded at least ten times. The CDR3 reads CASSLGGPLVYEQYF. DNA of the CDR3: TGTGCCAGCAGCTTAGGTGGACCGTTGGTCTACGAGCAGTACTTC. J is TRBJ2-7 and V is TRBV7-8; D uncertain. Germline V gene data show CDR1 as SGHVS and CDR2 as FQNEAQ. The CDR3 totals 15 residues. The ends were cut back, 1 base at V and 3 bases at J, with 13 bases in the middle.

The chain uses TRBV19 and TRBJ2-7, with D possibly being TRBD2 (6 bases). Germline values: CDR1 LNHDA, CDR2 SQIVND (reference sequence). The CDR3 loop spans 17 amino acids. V lost 0 bases, J lost 4 bases, and 19 bases lay in between. The DNA for the CDR3 is TGTGCCAGTAGTATAGAAACGGGGCGGGACGGATCGTACGAGCAGTACTTC. It translates to CASSIETGRDGSYEQYF.

In its sample, this clonotype was seen many times. The chain employs TRBV30 and TRBJ2-7; D gene unclear. Germline-derived CDR1 and CDR2 are GTSNPN and SVGIG (reference sequence). V was clipped by 1 base and J by 4 bases, with 11 bases between them. This CDR3 is 13 amino acids long. CDR3 residues: CAWSAPHGYEQYF. The CDR3 coding sequence is TGTGCCTGGAGTGCCCCCCACGGATACGAGCAGTACTTC. The whole variable domain, remainder taken from reference TRBV30 and TRBJ2-7, is SQTIHQWPATLVQPVGSPLSLECTVEGTSNPNLYWYRQAAGRGLQLLFYSVGIGQISSEVPQNLSASRPQDRQFILSSKKLLLSDSGFYLCAWSAPHGYEQYFGPGTRLTVT.

Many counts were recorded for this clonotype. The J gene is TRBJ2-5, the V gene TRBV3-1; possible D gene TRBD2, 6 bases. This CDR3 comprises 15 residues. Germline loops: CDR1 LGHDT, CDR2 YNNKEL (reference sequence). With 0 bases removed from V and 5 bases from J, the gap between germline ends came to 13 bases. CDR3 sequence (DNA): TGTGCCAGCAGCCAAGATTCTTCGGAGGGGGAGACCCAGTACTTC. This sequence encodes CASSQDSSEGETQYF.

The sample holds one count of this clonotype. A much larger clone lies a single base off, so this may be a read error. V usage is TRBV6-1 and J usage is TRBJ2-1; TRBD2 agrees at 7 bases. Germline CDR1 MNHNS, CDR2 SASEGT. The CDR3 runs to 15 residues. J was trimmed by 5 bases and V by 5 bases; bases with no gene match: 9. CDR3 nucleotides: TGTGCCAGCAGTAAGTGGGAGGGTTCGAACAATGAGCAGTTCTTC. It translates to CASSKWEGSNNEQFF.

This clonotype was observed at least ten times. The J gene is TRBJ1-2, the V gene TRBV3-1; no clear D. Trimming stripped 2 bases from V and 4 bases from J, with 11 bases between. CDR3 length: 14 residues. CDR1 and CDR2 (germline): LGHDT, YNNKEL (reference sequence). The CDR3 region has the DNA TGTGCCAGCAGCCAAAATCAGCGGCCCTATGGCTACACCTTC. It specifies CASSQNQRPYGYTF.

This clonotype was seen many times. The J gene is TRBJ2-2, the V gene TRBV11-1; 10 bases line up with TRBD2. The germline V gene encodes CDR1 SGHAT and CDR2 FQDESV (reference sequence). The CDR3 spans 15 residues. V shed 5 bases, J shed 4 bases, and the junction held 4 bases outside the gene matches. The CDR3 region has the DNA TGTGCCAGCAGCCCGGTAGCGGGAGGCACCGGGGAGCTGTTTTTT. Amino acid sequence: CASSPVAGGTGELFF.

This clonotype was detected only once. CDR3 nucleotide sequence: TGTGCCAGCGCCAGGGAGGGCCTCTACGAAGAGACCCAGTACTTC. This sequence encodes CASAREGLYEETQYF. The chain recombines TRBV9 with TRBJ2-5; TRBD2 agrees at 7 bases. V gave up 7 bases and J gave up 3 bases; unmatched junction bases: 12. Per the germline V gene, CDR1 is SGDLS and CDR2 is YYNGEE. The CDR3 sequence is 15 residues long. The full variable domain, in which reference TRBV9 and TRBJ2-5 provide the parts outside the CDR3, is DSGVTQTPKHLITATGQRVTLRCSPRSGDLSVYWYQQSLDQGLQFLIQYYNGEERAKGNILERFSAQQFPDLHSELNLSSLELGDSALYFCASAREGLYEETQYFGPGTRLLVL.

This clonotype showed up many times. This rearrangement joins TRBV28 to TRBJ2-7; weak D call: TRBD1 (5 bases). The germline V gene has CDR1 MDHEN and CDR2 SYDVKM. The CDR3 covers 15 residues. V gave up 6 bases and J gave up 4 bases, with 19 bases separating them. CDR3 sequence (DNA): TGTGCCAGCAGAAACCCCTTGGGGCTATATTACGAGCAGTACTTC. Its translation: CASRNPLGLYYEQYF.

In its sample, this clonotype was seen many times. The genes are TRBV6-2 or TRBV6-3 and TRBJ1-1, with a weak D call TRBD1 (5 bases). The CDR3 is made up of 16 amino acids. Germline CDR1 reads MNHEY; CDR2 reads SVGEGT. The V end lost 0 bases, the J end lost 4 bases, and 15 bases lay between the germline ends. In DNA form, the CDR3 reads TGTGCCAGCAGTTACTCGACAGTGAGGAAGATCACTGAAGCTTTCTTT. It specifies CASSYSTVRKITEAFF.